This entry lists 19 T cell receptor beta chains sequenced from one sample in a study of blood T cells in healthy people across ages. A sample-barcoded 5' primer and a J-beta primer mix were used in a second PCR of about 7 to 12 cycles. A single record per CDR3 protein comes from TCRdb applying MiXCR to the 5' RACE reads. The table includes fewer than 800,000 distinct CDR3 sequences, 20% to 30% detected once. This same sample was also taken into another study, of T cells of mothers and their children.

Sequencing was carried out using blood. Receptors were obtained from a boy between 10 and 17 years old in good health.

This clonotype was detected a few times. V is TRBV4-1 and J is TRBJ2-7, with D tentatively TRBD2 (6 bases). V lost 1 base to trimming and J lost 7 bases, with 11 bases between them. CDR1 and CDR2 (germline): MGHRA, YSYEKL. The CDR3 spans 13 residues. The CDR3 DNA sequence: TGCGCCAGCAGCCAAGGAGTTGGGGGGGAGCAGTACTTC. This encodes CASSQGVGGEQYF.

This clonotype was counted only a few times. The chain joins TRBV5-1 to TRBJ2-1, with 8 positions matching TRBD2. Germline V gene data show CDR1 as SGHRS and CDR2 as YFSETQ. The V and J ends lost 1 base and 5 bases, in that order; junction bases with no gene match: 5. This CDR3 has 15 amino acids. Here the CDR3 reads CASSLMGLENNEQFF. The CDR3 DNA is TGCGCCAGCAGCTTGATGGGACTAGAGAACAATGAGCAGTTCTTC.

V is TRBV11-2 and J is TRBJ2-7, with D possibly being TRBD1 (6 bases). There are 14 residues in the CDR3. The germline V gene has CDR1 SGHAT and CDR2 FQNNGV. The V end lost 5 bases, the J end lost 3 bases, and 14 bases lay between the germline ends. CDR3 sequence reads: CASSPNRVNYEQYF. DNA of the CDR3: TGTGCCAGCAGCCCAAACAGGGTAAACTACGAGCAGTACTTC.

The rearrangement uses TRBV29-1 and TRBJ2-5; D perhaps matches TRBD2 (6 bases). The end of the DNA is better explained by TRBJ2-1, so the J call may be wrong. CDR1 is SQVTM, CDR2 ANQGSEA, per germline. The CDR3 runs to 13 residues. Here the CDR3 DNA reads TGCAGCGTTTTGGGCGGGAAACGCTATGAGCAGTTCTTC. It encodes CSVLGGKRYEQFF.

This clonotype occurred a few times. The gene calls are TRBV24-1 and TRBJ1-1; D perhaps matches TRBD1 (5 bases). V was trimmed by 6 bases and J by 7 bases, leaving 14 bases between them. The germline V gene has CDR1 KGHDR and CDR2 SFDVKD. CDR3 length: 13 amino acids. Here the CDR3 DNA reads TGTGCCACCAGTCAATTCGACGGGGGTGAAGCTTTCTTT. It is translated as CATSQFDGGEAFF.

This clonotype was counted between two and nine times. The J gene is TRBJ2-4, the V gene TRBV29-1, with 10 bases matching TRBD2. Germline V gene sequence: CDR1 SQVTM, CDR2 ANQGSEA. The CDR3 spans 14 residues. Losses at the gene ends were 4 bases for V and 9 bases for J; bases not matched to a gene: 9. The CDR3 DNA reads as TGCAGCGTTGCTAGCGGGAGTGAGATAGGCATTCAGTACTTC. As protein: CSVASGSEIGIQYF.

The genes are TRBV4-1 and TRBJ2-5; a possible D gene is TRBD1 (6 bases). The closer fit of TRBJ2-7 to the DNA end suggests the J call may be wrong. The CDR3 is 16 residues long. Germline loops: CDR1 MGHRA, CDR2 YSYEKL. The CDR3 DNA is TGCGCCAGCAGCCAAGATCCACAGGGAACTTCGGTCGAGCAGTACTTC. Protein sequence: CASSQDPQGTSVEQYF.

The chain recombines TRBV15 with TRBJ2-3, with a weak D call TRBD2 (5 bases). V was cut by 0 bases and J by 5 bases, with 9 bases left in between. Germline V gene data show CDR1 as LNHNV and CDR2 as YYDKDF (reference sequence). CDR3 size: 14 residues. This CDR3 is CATSRDLSGDTQYF. CDR3 nucleotides: TGTGCCACCAGCAGAGATCTCAGCGGAGATACGCAGTATTTT.

This clonotype was picked up a small number of times. The chain couples TRBV10-3 to TRBJ2-5; D not certain. The J call may be faulty, since TRBJ2-7 better matches the DNA end. Germline assignment: CDR1 ENHRY and CDR2 SYGVKD. This CDR3 is 12 amino acids long. CDR3 amino acids: CAGGEQYYEQYF. The CDR3 DNA follows: TGTGCCGGCGGCGAACAATACTACGAGCAGTACTTC.

This clonotype was detected ten times or more. The chain couples TRBV12-3 or TRBV12-4 to TRBJ1-4; tentative D call: TRBD1 (5 bases). V shed 4 bases and J shed 6 bases, with 15 bases lying between them. The CDR3 covers 15 residues. The CDR3: CASSSTDARYEKLFF. CDR3 nucleotides: TGTGCCAGCAGTTCGACAGACGCCCGGTATGAAAAACTGTTTTTT.

This clonotype was seen more than once but under ten times. The chain couples TRBV12-5 to TRBJ2-1; 7 bases map to TRBD2. The J call may be mistaken, given a closer DNA end match to TRBJ2-7. Germline V gene data show CDR1 as LGHNT and CDR2 as FRNRAP. The CDR3 spans 13 residues. The CDR3 DNA sequence: TGTGCTAGTGGTAGTTCTGCGGGGGTCGAGCAGTACTTC. Translation: CASGSSAGVEQYF.

This clonotype was detected only once. Sequence at one end of the junction differs from germline and may be a read error. This chain links TRBV7-2 with TRBJ2-3; D gene ambiguous. This CDR3 is built from 15 residues. CDR1 and CDR2 from the germline V gene are SGHTA and FQGNSA. The CDR3 spells CASSLAKGGPDTQYF. CDR3 in DNA: TGTGCCAGCAGCTTAGCGAAGGGTGGCCCAGACACGCAGTATTTT.

This clonotype was seen a few times. J is TRBJ1-4 and V is TRBV7-2, with D unclear. The CDR3 covers 13 residues. Trimming removed 5 bases at V and 7 bases at J, with 11 bases between. In germline, CDR1 is SGHTA, CDR2 FQGNSA. The CDR3 spells CASSPVGREKLFF. The CDR3 bases are TGTGCCAGCAGCCCAGTAGGGCGTGAAAAACTGTTTTTT.

This clonotype was found a few times. V is TRBV7-2 and J is TRBJ2-5; 11 bases fit TRBD2. The DNA end lines up better with TRBJ2-7; the J call may be wrong. The germline V gene has CDR1 SGHTA and CDR2 FQGNSA. The CDR3 is 15 amino acids. CDR3 coding DNA: TGTGCCAGCAGCCAGTGGGGACTAGCGGTCTACGAGCAGTACTTC. This encodes CASSQWGLAVYEQYF.

This clonotype was detected only a few times. The V call is TRBV29-1, the J call TRBJ2-2, with D tentatively TRBD1 or TRBD2 (5 bases each). Germline assignment: CDR1 SQVTM and CDR2 ANQGSEA. This CDR3 comprises 14 residues. Between the trimmed V and J ends, which lost 6 bases and 3 bases, there was a span of 14 bases. The CDR3 here is CSVTRDPDTGELFF. The CDR3 DNA follows: TGCAGCGTGACCCGGGACCCCGACACCGGGGAGCTGTTTTTT.

The chain employs TRBV15 and TRBJ2-3, with a weak D call TRBD2 (5 bases). Germline CDR1 and CDR2: LNHNV and YYDKDF (reference sequence). V shed 1 base and J shed 0 bases, with 14 bases lying between them. The CDR3 extends over 17 amino acids. The CDR3 protein is CATSRGRYEGSTDTQYF. CDR3 nucleotides: TGTGCCACCAGCAGAGGCCGGTACGAGGGAAGCACAGATACGCAGTATTTT.

Remarks on this clonotype: At one boundary the junction diverges from the germline segment, which might be a read error. The chain employs TRBV11-2 and TRBJ2-2; D call uncertain. The CDR3 length is 14 residues. Germline lookup yields CDR1 SGHAT and CDR2 FQNNGV. CDR3 bases: TGTGCCAGCACCCTGAGTAGGAACGCCGGGGAGCTGTTTTTT. This codes for CASTLSRNAGELFF.

The chain is built from TRBV4-2 and TRBJ2-5; TRBD1 matches at 7 bases. Trimming took 6 bases from V and 5 from J; bases not matched to a gene: 6. Germline V CDR1 and CDR2: LGHNA, YNFKEQ. CDR3 length: 13 residues. This CDR3 is CASRPTGEETQYF. The CDR3, as DNA: TGTGCCAGCAGACCAACAGGGGAGGAGACCCAGTACTTC.

V and J are TRBV7-9 and TRBJ2-3, with 7 bases identical to TRBD1. Germline V gives CDR1 SEHNR, CDR2 FQNEAQ (reference sequence). This CDR3 contains 15 residues. After removal of 5 bases from V and 2 bases from J, the junction contained 7 bases not matched to a gene. CDR3 sequence: CASSATGANTDTQYF. CDR3 nucleotides: TGTGCCAGCAGCGCCACAGGGGCCAACACAGATACGCAGTATTTT. Full variable domain (outside the CDR3, taken from reference TRBV7-9 and TRBJ2-3): DTGVSQNPRHKITKRGQNVTFRCDPISEHNRLYWYRQTLGQGPEFLTYFQNEAQLEKSRLLSDRFSAERPKGSFSTLEIQRTEQGDSAMYLCASSATGANTDTQYFGPGTRLTVL.